Below, one T cell receptor (beta chain) is given with its context. Its antigen is unidentified. The data originate from a study of post-analysis software for immune sequencing data. In the study overall: Progressive-relapsing, secondary progressive and relapsing-remitting multiple sclerosis were among the disease courses included.

V lost 6 bases and J 11 bases, leaving 20 bases between the germline ends. Germline V gene data show CDR1 as DFQATT and CDR2 as SNEGSKA (reference sequence). The CDR3 length is 12 residues. General observations from the study: Controls showed significantly higher normalized Chao1 diversity than did multiple sclerosis patients. Patients showed TRBV5-6, TRBV5-1 and TRBV20-1 among five TRBV segments more frequent than in controls. Batch-matched samples strongly co-clustered by F measure.

Every TCR beta cDNA library bore unique molecular identifiers. From approximately 0.95 to 9.8 million T cells, a few hundred thousand cDNA molecules were obtained. Via MiXCR, TCRdb re-called the PCR reads, giving one row per CDR3 protein. The sample gives fewer than 900,000 distinct CDR3 sequences, about 43% of which show up once; roughly 4.9% is in the top ten. This clonotype was obtained from a girl aged 5 to 17 with multiple sclerosis. The sample was blood. The chain uses TRBV20-1 and TRBJ2-7; TRBD1 might be the D (6 bases). Written as DNA, the CDR3 is TGCAGTGCGGGCAGGGGACCTCTTGTCGAGTACTTC. Translating it yields CSAGRGPLVEYF.